This T cell receptor beta chain was obtained from a study of radiation and T cells in renal cell carcinoma. The time point was: baseline pretreatment blood. Sample treatment: 15 Gy SBRT to primary tumor, nephrectomy 4 weeks later. Produced via immunoSEQ multiplex PCR; TCRdb's table is partial and in-frame only. This table holds nearly 50,000 clones, 75% to 85% found once. CDR3 length equals 15 residues. The junction had 9 bases not matched to a gene; V was cut back by 3 bases and J by 4 bases. Germline lookup yields CDR1 SGHRS and CDR2 YFSETQ. Sequencing used blood, obtained from a patient whose treatment included radiotherapy and nephrectomy. The sequence was collected from a woman in her 70s with renal cell carcinoma. The chain couples TRBV5-1 to TRBJ1-2; 7 bases match TRBD1. CDR3 bases: TGCGCCAGCAGCTCAAAACCGGGACAGACCTATGGCTACACCTTC. This translates into CASSSKPGQTYGYTF.